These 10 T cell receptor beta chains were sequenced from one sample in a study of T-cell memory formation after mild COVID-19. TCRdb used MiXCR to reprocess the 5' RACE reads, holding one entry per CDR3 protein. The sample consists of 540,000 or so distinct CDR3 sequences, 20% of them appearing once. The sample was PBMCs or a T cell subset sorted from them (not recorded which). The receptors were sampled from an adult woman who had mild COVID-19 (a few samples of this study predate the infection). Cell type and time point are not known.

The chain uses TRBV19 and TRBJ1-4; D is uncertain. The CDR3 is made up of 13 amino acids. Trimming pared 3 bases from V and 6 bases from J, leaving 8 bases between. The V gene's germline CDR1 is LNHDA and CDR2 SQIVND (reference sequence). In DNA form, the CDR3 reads TGTGCCAGTAGTATTCAGAGATATGAAAAACTGTTTTTT. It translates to CASSIQRYEKLFF. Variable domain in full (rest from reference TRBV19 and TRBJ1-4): DGGITQSPKYLFRKEGQNVTLSCEQNLNHDAMYWYRQDPGQGLRLIYYSQIVNDFQKGDIAEGYSVSREKKESFPLTVTSAQKNPTAFYLCASSIQRYEKLFFGSGTQLSVL.

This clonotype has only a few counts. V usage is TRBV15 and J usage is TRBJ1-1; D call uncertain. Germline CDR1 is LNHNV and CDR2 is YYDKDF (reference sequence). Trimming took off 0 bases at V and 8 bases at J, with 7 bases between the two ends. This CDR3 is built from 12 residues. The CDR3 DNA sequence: TGTGCCACCAGCAGAGATTGGGAAGAAGCTTTCTTT. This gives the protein CATSRDWEEAFF.

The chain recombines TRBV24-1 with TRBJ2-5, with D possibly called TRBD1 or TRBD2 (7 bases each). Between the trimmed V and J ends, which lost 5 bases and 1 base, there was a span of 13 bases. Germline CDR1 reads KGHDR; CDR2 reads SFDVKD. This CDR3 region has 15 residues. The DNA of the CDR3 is TGTGCCACCAGTGGGGGGGGACAGAGCCAAGAGACCCAGTACTTC. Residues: CATSGGGQSQETQYF.

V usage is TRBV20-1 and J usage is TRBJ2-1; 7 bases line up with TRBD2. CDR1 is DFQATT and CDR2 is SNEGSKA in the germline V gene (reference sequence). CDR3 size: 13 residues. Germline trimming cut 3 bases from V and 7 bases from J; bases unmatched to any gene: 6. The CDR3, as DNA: TGCAGTGCTAGGGGCGGGAGTGGGAATGAGCAGTTCTTC. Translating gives CSARGGSGNEQFF.

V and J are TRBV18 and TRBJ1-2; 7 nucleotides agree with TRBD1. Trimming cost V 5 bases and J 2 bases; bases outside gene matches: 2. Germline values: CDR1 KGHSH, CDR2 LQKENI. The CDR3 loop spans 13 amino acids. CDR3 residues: CASSWDSNYGYTF. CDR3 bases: TGTGCCAGCTCATGGGACAGCAACTATGGCTACACCTTC.

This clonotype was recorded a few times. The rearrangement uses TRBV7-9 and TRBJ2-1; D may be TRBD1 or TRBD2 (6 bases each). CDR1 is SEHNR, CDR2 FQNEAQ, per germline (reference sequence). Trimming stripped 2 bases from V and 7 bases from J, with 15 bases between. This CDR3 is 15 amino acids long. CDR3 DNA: TGTGCCAGCAGCTTATCTGATGGGGGGCGGAATGAGCAGTTCTTC. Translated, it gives CASSLSDGGRNEQFF.

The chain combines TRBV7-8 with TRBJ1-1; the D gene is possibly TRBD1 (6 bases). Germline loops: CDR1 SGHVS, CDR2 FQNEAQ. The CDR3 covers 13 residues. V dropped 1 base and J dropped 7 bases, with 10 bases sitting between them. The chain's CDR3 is CASSLDPDSEAFF. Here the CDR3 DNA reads TGTGCCAGCAGCTTAGATCCGGACAGTGAAGCTTTCTTT.

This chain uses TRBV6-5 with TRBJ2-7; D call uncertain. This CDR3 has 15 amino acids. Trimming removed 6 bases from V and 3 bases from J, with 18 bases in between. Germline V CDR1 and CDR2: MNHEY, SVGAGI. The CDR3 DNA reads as TGTGCCAGCAGCCCGAGACCCGAGGCCGACTACGAGCAGTACTTC. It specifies CASSPRPEADYEQYF.

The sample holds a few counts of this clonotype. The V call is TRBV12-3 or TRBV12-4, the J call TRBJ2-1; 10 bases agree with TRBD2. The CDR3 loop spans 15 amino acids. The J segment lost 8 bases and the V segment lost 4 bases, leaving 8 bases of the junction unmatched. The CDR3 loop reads CASSSSGGARDEQFF. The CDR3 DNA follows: TGTGCCAGCAGTTCCAGCGGGGGGGCAAGGGATGAGCAGTTCTTC.

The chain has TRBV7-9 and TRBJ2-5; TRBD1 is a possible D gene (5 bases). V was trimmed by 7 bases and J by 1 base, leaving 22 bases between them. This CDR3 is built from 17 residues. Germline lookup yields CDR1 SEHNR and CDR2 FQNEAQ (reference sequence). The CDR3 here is CASTPISQGFGQETQYF. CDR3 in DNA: TGTGCCAGCACGCCCATCTCTCAGGGTTTTGGCCAAGAGACCCAGTACTTC.